This T cell receptor (beta chain) came from a study of siplizumab effects on memory and regulatory T cells. Study-wide findings and caveats: Naive T cells appeared more diverse than memory cells and seemed to be major alloresponse contributors. The study found that mappable alloreactive CD4+ clones averaged 68.8% Treg-derived with siplizumab and over 25% in controls.

The germline gives CDR1 MNHNS, CDR2 SASEGT. J lost 3 bases, V lost 7 bases, and 4 bases had no gene match. There are 14 residues in the CDR3. For this clone: Its antigen is unknown.

Sequenced by immunoSEQ multiplex PCR; TCRdb stores in-frame clones only, minus some. The data show around 6,500 clones, 60% to 70% seen once. This sequence was found in a human donor in good health. The specimen was effector memory CD8+ T cells sorted from blood. The sample's subset: unstimulated CD8+ effector memory T cells. The chain recombines TRBV6-1 with TRBJ2-2, with 8 nucleotides matching TRBD2. This CDR3 is CASIGAGDTGELFF. For the CDR3, the DNA is TGTGCCAGCATCGGAGCGGGGGACACCGGGGAGCTGTTTTTT.